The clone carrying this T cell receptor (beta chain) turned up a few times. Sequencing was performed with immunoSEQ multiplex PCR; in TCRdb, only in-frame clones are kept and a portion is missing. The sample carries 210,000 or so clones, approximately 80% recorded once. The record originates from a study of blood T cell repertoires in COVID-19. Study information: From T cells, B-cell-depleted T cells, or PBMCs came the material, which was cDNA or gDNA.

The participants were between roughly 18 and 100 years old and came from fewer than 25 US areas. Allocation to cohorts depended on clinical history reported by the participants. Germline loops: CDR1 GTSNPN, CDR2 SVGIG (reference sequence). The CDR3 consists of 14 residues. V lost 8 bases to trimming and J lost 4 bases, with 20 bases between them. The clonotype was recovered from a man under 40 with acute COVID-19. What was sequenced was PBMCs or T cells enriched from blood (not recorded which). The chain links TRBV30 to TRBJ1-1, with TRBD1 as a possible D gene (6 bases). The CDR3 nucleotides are TGTGCCCGGACGAACGGGGGGCAGGGCACTGAAGCTTTCTTT. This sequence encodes CARTNGGQGTEAFF.